One sample yielded the 9 T cell receptor beta chains listed below, sequenced in a study of blood T cell repertoires in COVID-19. The table came from immunoSEQ multiplex PCR; TCRdb's copy has only in-frame clones and leaves some out. This sample has tens of thousands of clones, with around 82% found just once. Sequencing was carried out using peripheral blood. Source of these receptors: a woman in her sixties or seventies with acute or convalescent COVID-19.

This chain's CDR3 is CASSAQGHHGYTF. CDR3 sequence (DNA): TGTGCCAGCAGCGCCCAGGGTCATCATGGCTACACCTTC. The V and J genes are TRBV9 and TRBJ1-2, with TRBD1 as a possible D gene (5 bases). Trimming removed 3 bases at V and 6 bases at J, with 12 bases between. CDR1 and CDR2 (germline): SGDLS, YYNGEE. CDR3 size: 13 residues.

This clone has a handful of counts. The chain joins TRBV2 to TRBJ1-5; weak D call: TRBD1 (6 bases). From germline, CDR1 is SNHLY and CDR2 FYNNEI. Trimming took off 4 bases at V and 5 bases at J, with 12 bases between the two ends. The CDR3 runs to 14 residues. The CDR3 here is CASSVQGEDQPQHF. In DNA, the CDR3 is TGTGCCAGCAGTGTACAGGGTGAGGATCAGCCCCAGCATTTT.

The chain links TRBV5-1 to TRBJ1-6; tentative D call: TRBD1 (6 bases). Trimming pared 5 bases from V and 7 bases from J, leaving 13 bases between. Germline V gene sequence: CDR1 SGHRS, CDR2 YFSETQ. CDR3 length equals 14 residues. The CDR3 DNA is TGCGCCAGCAGAACGGACAGCTTGAATTCACCCCTCCACTTT. Residues: CASRTDSLNSPLHF.

This clone was picked up a small number of times. The chain carries TRBV4-3 and TRBJ1-2; 8 nucleotides agree with TRBD1. Germline V CDR1 and CDR2: LGHNA, YSLEER. The CDR3 contains 13 residues. The trim removed 4 bases at V and 2 bases at J, leaving 0 bases unmatched. Here the CDR3 DNA reads TGCGCCAGCAGCCGGACAGGGAACTATGGCTACACCTTC. It yields the protein CASSRTGNYGYTF.

This sequence joins TRBV5-1 and TRBJ1-3; D is ambiguous. Germline-derived CDR1 and CDR2 are SGHRS and YFSETQ. This CDR3 has 16 residues. Trimming took 0 bases from V and 0 from J, leaving 10 bases between them. CDR3 protein: CASSLERGISGNTIYF. CDR3 sequence (DNA): TGCGCCAGCAGCTTGGAGCGGGGAATCTCTGGAAACACCATATATTTT.

The rearrangement uses TRBV5-1 and TRBJ1-2, with 8 positions matching TRBD1. Germline CDR1 reads SGHRS; CDR2 reads YFSETQ. The CDR3 covers 14 residues. The V gene end was trimmed by 7 bases and the J gene end by 4 bases; junction bases not matched to a gene: 9. The CDR3 loop reads CASAGQGISYGYTF. CDR3 sequence (DNA): TGCGCCAGCGCCGGACAGGGAATAAGCTATGGCTACACCTTC.

Here the CDR3 reads CASSLDRDRNTIYF. The CDR3 region has the DNA TGTGCCAGCAGCTTAGACAGGGACAGAAACACCATATATTTT. The genes are TRBV7-6 and TRBJ1-3, with TRBD1 as a possible D gene (6 bases). Deletions cut 1 base from V and 5 bases from J, with 9 bases between. Germline lookup yields CDR1 SGHVS and CDR2 FNYEAQ. The CDR3 contains 14 residues. Full variable domain (missing parts from reference TRBV7-6 and TRBJ1-3): GAGVSQSPRYKVTKRGQDVALRCDPISGHVSLYWYRQALGQGPEFLTYFNYEAQQDKSGLPNDRFSAERPEGSISTLTIQRTEQRDSAMYRCASSLDRDRNTIYFGEGSWLTVV.

The chain combines TRBV14 with TRBJ1-1; 9 bases line up with TRBD1. CDR1 and CDR2 from the germline V gene are SGHDN and FVKESK. The ends lost 4 bases at V and 11 bases at J; junction bases unmatched: 8. The length of the CDR3 is 13 residues. CDR3 in DNA: TGTGCCAGCAGCCTAATACAGGGGGCGGGGGCTTTCTTT. It translates to CASSLIQGAGAFF.

V gene TRBV28 combines with J gene TRBJ1-5, with 7 bases identical to TRBD1. Trimming removed 7 bases from V and 6 bases from J; junction bases left unmatched: 6. The CDR3 has 13 amino acids. CDR1 and CDR2 (germline): MDHEN, SYDVKM. The CDR3, as DNA: TGTGCCAGCAAGTTAGGGGGCAGTCAGCCCCAGCATTTT. Encoded protein: CASKLGGSQPQHF.